This T cell receptor (beta chain) appears in the sequencing data of a study of blood T cell repertoires in COVID-19. This CDR3 spans 14 amino acids. The V end lost 2 bases, the J end lost 1 base, and 9 bases lay between the germline ends. Germline V gives CDR1 GTSNPN, CDR2 SVGIG (reference sequence). The method was immunoSEQ multiplex PCR; TCRdb's version includes in-frame clones alone and lacks a portion of them. Seen here are 150,000 to 200,000 clones, approximately 86% observed once, and the top ten hold roughly 2.2%. The TCR was taken from an older man with active or convalescent COVID-19. V gene TRBV30 combines with J gene TRBJ2-1, with D maybe TRBD1 (5 bases). Material for sequencing was peripheral blood. The CDR3 is CAWSLGASYNEQFF. DNA of the CDR3: TGTGCCTGGAGTCTTGGGGCATCCTACAATGAGCAGTTCTTC. Full variable domain (rest looked up from reference TRBV30 and TRBJ2-1): SQTIHQWPATLVQPVGSPLSLECTVEGTSNPNLYWYRQAAGRGLQLLFYSVGIGQISSEVPQNLSASRPQDRQFILSSKKLLLSDSGFYLCAWSLGASYNEQFFGPGTRLTVL.